The source of this T cell receptor (beta chain) is a study of cytomegalovirus exposure and HLA in healthy donors. As for the study in general: Roughly 92 million unique TCRs, all from HLA-typed donors, were included in an early release of the data. Study-level points and caveats: Analysis performed later found 16,000 or so TCR beta sequences associated with HLA alleles at 0.05 false discovery rate. Among TCR beta chains of equal frequency, HLA-associated ones were more clonally expanded in a later analysis. In a later analysis, parvovirus B19, influenza, CMV and Epstein-Barr virus appeared linked to several top co-occurrence clusters.

Germline V gene lookup returns CDR1 MNHEY and CDR2 SMNVEV (reference sequence). CDR3 length: 16 residues. V shed 5 bases and J 0 bases; nucleotides not matched to a gene: 5. Worth noting for this clone: Its antigen is still unknown.

PCR amplification relied on 60 Vbeta primers (plus 13 Jbeta primers). The method was immunoSEQ multiplex PCR; TCRdb's version includes in-frame clones alone and lacks a portion of them. The repertoire holds approximately 200,000 clones, with almost 75% as singletons. The sequence was obtained from a woman aged 25 to 39 in good health and CMV-seropositive. Sequences were obtained from PBMCs. This chain uses TRBV27 with TRBJ2-1, with 9 nucleotides matching TRBD2. CDR3 protein: CASSISGSSSYNEQFF. In DNA, the CDR3 is TGTGCCAGCAGTATTAGCGGGAGTTCCTCCTACAATGAGCAGTTCTTC.